The 12 T cell receptor beta chains below come from one sample, sequenced in a study of early T cells in non-severe SARS-CoV-2 infection. TCRdb reprocessed the 5' RACE reads via MiXCR and lists one record per CDR3 protein. The sample shows 45,000 to 60,000 distinct CDR3 sequences, around 9.3% of them seen only once. This specimen consisted of whole blood, obtained at baseline. All receptors derive from an adult who was a healthcare worker with PCR-confirmed SARS-CoV-2 infection or an uninfected control (not recorded which).

This rearrangement joins TRBV30 to TRBJ1-5; D is possibly TRBD1 (6 bases). The CDR3 is made up of 14 amino acids. The V gene's germline CDR1 is GTSNPN and CDR2 SVGIG (reference sequence). Trimming removed 1 base from V and 5 bases from J, with 12 bases in between. The CDR3 spells CAWSGGGADQPQHF. Written as DNA, the CDR3 is TGTGCCTGGAGTGGCGGGGGCGCCGATCAGCCCCAGCATTTT.

The V call is TRBV9, the J call TRBJ2-1, with 8 bases lining up with TRBD1. Trimming cost V 0 bases and J 4 bases; bases outside gene matches: 3. CDR3 length equals 15 residues. From germline, CDR1 is SGDLS and CDR2 YYNGEE. CDR3 coding DNA: TGTGCCAGCAGCGTAGACAGGACAGGGTACAATGAGCAGTTCTTC. Its protein is CASSVDRTGYNEQFF.

This clonotype turned up a few times. The chain has TRBV21-1 and TRBJ1-1. TRBV21-1 is reported as a pseudogene. The CDR3 length is 19 residues. The CDR3 sequence is CASSKASRQVQASGSEAFF. The CDR3 DNA reads as TGTGCCAGCAGCAAAGCGAGTCGGCAGGTTCAGGCAAGTGGGTCTGAAGCTTTCTTT.

This clonotype showed up many times. The chain is built from TRBV12-3 or TRBV12-4 and TRBJ2-5; D may be TRBD1 (5 bases). Trimming took off 10 bases at V and 5 bases at J, with 14 bases between the two ends. This CDR3 spans 12 amino acids. CDR3 region: CATQGASETQYF. In nucleotides, the CDR3 is TGTGCCACCCAGGGTGCTTCCGAGACCCAGTACTTC.

This clonotype showed up just a few times. The CDR3 DNA reads TGTGCCAGCAGTGAAGCACAGGGGGTCGCCGGGGAGCTGTTTTTT. Residues: CASSEAQGVAGELFF. The chain joins TRBV25-1 to TRBJ2-2; 8 bases are shared with TRBD1. With V trimmed by 2 bases and J by 6 bases, 5 bases remained unmatched. This CDR3 is built from 15 residues. Germline assignment: CDR1 MGHDK and CDR2 SYGVNS.

This clonotype occurred a few times. One end of the junction varies from germline; a read error may be responsible. This chain joins TRBV7-9 and TRBJ1-4; D gene unclear. The CDR3 covers 14 residues. Germline-derived CDR1 and CDR2 are SEHNR and FQNEAQ (reference sequence). The CDR3, as DNA: TGTGCCAGCAGCTTTGGCTTGCACGTCGAAAAACTGTTTTTC. It yields the protein CASSFGLHVEKLFF.

This clonotype was counted many times. The gene calls are TRBV18 and TRBJ1-1; 7 bases are shared with TRBD1. Germline V CDR1 and CDR2: KGHSH, LQKENI. CDR3 length: 16 amino acids. Germline trimming cut 3 bases from V and 0 bases from J; bases unmatched to any gene: 7. The chain's CDR3 is CASSPGQLDLNTEAFF. CDR3 sequence (DNA): TGTGCCAGCTCACCGGGACAGCTGGACCTGAACACTGAAGCTTTCTTT.

This clonotype was seen ten or more times. V gene TRBV6-2 or TRBV6-3 combines with J gene TRBJ2-7; the D is unclear. Germline values: CDR1 MNHEY, CDR2 SVGEGT. The CDR3 is 18 residues long. Trimming took off 0 bases at V and 0 bases at J, with 18 bases between the two ends. In DNA form, the CDR3 reads TGTGCCAGCAGTTACTCGATTGTGCTCGCGGAGAGCTCCTACGAGCAGTACTTC. This gives the protein CASSYSIVLAESSYEQYF.

This clonotype was detected many times. The CDR3 sequence: CASSVPTGLGRRYTF. In DNA form, the CDR3 reads TGTGCCAGCAGCGTCCCGACGGGGCTAGGACGCCGCTACACCTTC. The chain combines TRBV7-9 with TRBJ1-2; possibly TRBD1 for D (5 bases). This CDR3 has 15 residues. The V end lost 5 bases, the J end lost 9 bases, and 22 bases lay between the germline ends. Germline lookup yields CDR1 SEHNR and CDR2 FQNEAQ (reference sequence).

V and J are TRBV6-5 and TRBJ2-4, with D possibly being TRBD2 (6 bases). Germline CDR1 MNHEY, CDR2 SVGAGI. The CDR3 has 16 amino acids. Trimming pared 2 bases from V and 0 bases from J, leaving 11 bases between. For the CDR3, the DNA is TGTGCCAGCAGTTACCCGGGACTCAGAGCCAAAAACATTCAGTACTTC. It specifies CASSYPGLRAKNIQYF.

J is TRBJ2-1 and V is TRBV4-2; 10 nucleotides align to TRBD2. CDR1 is LGHNA, CDR2 YNFKEQ, per germline. J lost 2 bases, V lost 6 bases, and 7 bases had no gene match. There are 16 residues in the CDR3. CDR3 bases: TGTGCCAGCAGTCCTACTAGCGGGGCCCCCTACAATGAGCAGTTCTTC. Translating it yields CASSPTSGAPYNEQFF.

This clonotype has a count of ten or more. The J gene is TRBJ2-5, the V gene TRBV7-2; D is tentatively TRBD1 or TRBD2 (6 bases each). The V end was cut by 4 bases, the J end by 5 bases, with 14 bases between. The CDR3 is 14 residues long. Germline CDR1 reads SGHTA; CDR2 reads FQGNSA. The chain's CDR3 is CASSSGGRRETQYF. CDR3 sequence (DNA): TGTGCCAGCAGCTCCGGGGGCCGACGGGAGACCCAGTACTTC.